A selection of T cell receptor beta chains follows, all from one sample in a study of cytomegalovirus exposure and HLA in healthy donors. Repertoires were generated with immunoSEQ multiplex PCR, while TCRdb's copy carries only in-frame clones and drops some. The sample lists roughly 99,000 clones, around 80% occurring once. Material: PBMCs. The receptor set was obtained from a male donor in good health and CMV-seropositive. The CDR3 runs from the conserved cysteine through the conserved F or W. A D gene is named only where the DNA matches it firmly. Clone size appears in some rows only: once, few, many, or a class for an expanded clone.

clone_size | j_call | v_call | d_call | cdr3_nt | cdr3_aa
. | TRBJ1-4 | TRBV2 | TRBD1 | TGTGCCAGCAGTGAACCGACAGGGCTTCGAGAAAAACTGTTTTTT | CASSEPTGLREKLFF
. | TRBJ1-2 | TRBV7-8 | . | TGTGCCAGCAGCCCCGACAGAGCCTTTAGCTATGGCTACACCTTC | CASSPDRAFSYGYTF
. | TRBJ1-1 | TRBV5-1 | TRBD1 | TGCGCCAGCTCTTCGACAGGGGCCGCCTTCACTGAAGCTTTCTTT | CASSSTGAAFTEAFF
. | TRBJ1-4 | TRBV2 | . | TGTGCCAGCGGACTTAATGAAAAACTGTTTTTT | CASGLNEKLFF
few | TRBJ1-4 | TRBV7-2 | TRBD1 | TGTGCCAGCAGCAAAGGACAGGGCGCGTGGGAAAAACTGTTTTTT | CASSKGQGAWEKLFF
few | TRBJ2-7 | TRBV7-9 | TRBD1 | TGTGCCGCGGAGGACAGGGGGCTCCCCTACGAGCAGTACTTC | CAAEDRGLPYEQYF
. | TRBJ2-3 | TRBV7-9 | . | TGTGCCAGCAGCGCGACTAGTAGGACTAGCACAGATACGCAGTATTTT | CASSATSRTSTDTQYF
. | TRBJ2-1 | TRBV5-1 | . | TGCGCCAGCAGCTTGGCAGGGAACTCCTACAATGAGCAGTTCTTC | CASSLAGNSYNEQFF
. | TRBJ2-1 | TRBV27 | TRBD1 | TGTGCCAGCAGTTTCGGGGACAGACCTTTGTACAATGAGCAGTTCTTC | CASSFGDRPLYNEQFF
once | TRBJ2-1 | TRBV5-4 | . | TGTGCCAGCAGCTTGGGACAGGGAGGAGGGAATGAGCAGTTCTTC | CASSLGQGGGNEQFF
. | TRBJ1-2 | TRBV4-1 | . | TGCGCCAGCAGCCAACAACAGGGTTTTCCCTATGGCTACACCTTC | CASSQQQGFPYGYTF
. | TRBJ2-3 | TRBV6-1 | TRBD1 | TGTGCCAGCAGTGAGGACAGGGTTGATACGCAGTATTTT | CASSEDRVDTQYF
. | TRBJ1-3 | TRBV7-2 | . | TGTGCCAGCAGCATACAGGGAGACGGAAACACCATATATTTT | CASSIQGDGNTIYF
. | TRBJ2-1 | TRBV2 | TRBD2 | TGTGCCAGCAAGGTAGCGGGGACTGAGCAGTTCTTC | CASKVAGTEQFF
. | TRBJ2-7 | TRBV7-2 | . | TGTGCCAGCAGCGGAACAGGTTTTAGATCCTACGAGCAGTACTTC | CASSGTGFRSYEQYF
. | TRBJ2-5 | TRBV5-1 | . | TGCGCCAGCAGCTTGGCGGGGCGGGGCCAAGAGACCCAGTACTTC | CASSLAGRGQETQYF
. | TRBJ1-2 | TRBV4-1 | TRBD1 | TGCGCCAGCAGCCTATGGACAGGGGAGCATGGCTACACCTTC | CASSLWTGEHGYTF
once | TRBJ1-4 | TRBV5-4 | TRBD1 | TGTGCCAGCAGCAACGGGACAGGGGGGAGCGGTGAAAAACTGTTTTTT | CASSNGTGGSGEKLFF
. | TRBJ2-2 | TRBV7-9 | . | TGTGCCTCCTTCGATGGCAAAGGGACTAACACCGGGGAGCTGTTTTTT | CASFDGKGTNTGELFF
. | TRBJ1-2 | TRBV7-6 | TRBD1 | TGTGCCAGCAGCTCCGCCCTGACAGGGCCCAACTATGGCTACACCTTC | CASSSALTGPNYGYTF
. | TRBJ2-2 | TRBV7-8 | TRBD2 | TGTGCCAGCTCCAAAATAGCGGGGGGGCGAACCGGGGAGCTGTTTTTT | CASSKIAGGRTGELFF
few | TRBJ1-2 | TRBV28 | TRBD1 | TGTGCCAGCAGCTCGGGACAGAACTATGGCTACACCTTC | CASSSGQNYGYTF
. | TRBJ2-7 | TRBV7-6 | TRBD2 | TGTGCCAGCAGCCCCAGCGGGGGCCGTTTCTACGAGCAGTACTTC | CASSPSGGRFYEQYF